Shown below are 15 T cell receptor beta chains from a single sample sequenced in a study of OX40 agonist ivuxolimab in advanced cancers. Using immunoSEQ multiplex PCR, the repertoire was profiled, and TCRdb retains in-frame clones only, with some absent. In the table there are some 5,500 clones, 80% to 85% of which are singletons. Here the sequenced sample was CD4+ or CD8+ T cells sorted from blood, taken in a trial of the OX40 agonist ivuxolimab. The receptors were sampled from an adult with an advanced solid tumor such as melanoma, head and neck, liver or kidney cancer.

The chain has TRBV9 and TRBJ1-1; no firm D call. This CDR3 is 13 amino acids long. From germline, CDR1 is SGDLS and CDR2 YYNGEE. Trimming stripped 4 bases from V and 5 bases from J, with 12 bases between. CDR3 region: CASSPSWGTEAFF. The CDR3 nucleotides read TGTGCCAGCAGCCCCTCTTGGGGAACTGAAGCTTTCTTT.

V usage is TRBV4-2 and J usage is TRBJ2-7; either TRBD1 or TRBD2 may fit D (5 bases each). Trimming pared 0 bases from V and 1 base from J, leaving 10 bases between. The length of the CDR3 is 15 residues. Germline V gene lookup returns CDR1 LGHNA and CDR2 YNFKEQ. This CDR3 reads CASSQDGGASYEQYF. The CDR3 DNA reads as TGTGCCAGCAGCCAAGATGGGGGAGCGTCCTACGAGCAGTACTTC.

This rearrangement joins TRBV7-2 to TRBJ2-2, with 7 bases matching TRBD1. This CDR3 contains 15 residues. Per germline, CDR1 SGHTA and CDR2 FQGNSA. J lost 5 bases, V lost 2 bases, and 5 bases had no gene match. For the CDR3, the DNA is TGTGCCAGCAGCTTAAAAGGGGGCTGGACCGGGGAGCTGTTTTTT. Amino acids: CASSLKGGWTGELFF.

The V call is TRBV12-1, the J call TRBJ1-2; the tabulated D call, TRBD1, remains unverified against the DNA. TRBV12-1 is recorded as a pseudogene. The length of the CDR3 is 16 residues. The CDR3 nucleotides are TGTGCCAGCAGCCACCCCACAGGGGATCTGATGGATGGCTACACCTTC. It codes for CASSHPTGDLMDGYTF.

The CDR3 sequence is CASSSRADPETQYF. In nucleotides, the CDR3 is TGTGCCAGCAGCTCGAGGGCAGACCCAGAGACCCAGTACTTC. The V call is TRBV13, the J call TRBJ2-5; maybe TRBD2 (5 bases). CDR3 size: 14 residues. Germline CDR1 PRHDT, CDR2 FYEKMQ (reference sequence). Trimming took off 4 bases at V and 4 bases at J, with 13 bases between the two ends.

The V gene is TRBV9, the J gene TRBJ2-1, with 11 nucleotides matching TRBD2. J lost 4 bases, V lost 1 base, and 1 base had no gene match. The CDR3 runs 15 residues. Germline CDR1 is SGDLS and CDR2 is YYNGEE. DNA of the CDR3: TGTGCCAGCAGCGTACTAGCGGGAGGATACAATGAGCAGTTCTTC. It codes for CASSVLAGGYNEQFF.

The chain combines TRBV7-6 with TRBJ1-3, with TRBD1 identical over 8 bases. The CDR3 loop spans 16 amino acids. With 5 bases clipped from V and 0 bases from J, the junction kept 6 bases outside the gene matches. Germline V gene data show CDR1 as SGHVS and CDR2 as FNYEAQ. The CDR3 DNA reads TGTGCCAGCAGCCTGGACAGGGCATACTCTGGAAACACCATATATTTT. It codes for CASSLDRAYSGNTIYF.

CDR3 bases: TGTGCCAGCAGTTTATACACCGACAAGAACACTGAAGCTTTCTTT. This codes for CASSLYTDKNTEAFF. V is TRBV27 and J is TRBJ1-1; no clear D. V dropped 1 base and J dropped 1 base, with 10 bases sitting between them. Germline-derived CDR1 and CDR2 are MNHEY and SMNVEV (reference sequence). The CDR3 sequence is 15 residues long.

V usage is TRBV12-5 and J usage is TRBJ1-6, with 9 nucleotides matching TRBD1. The CDR3 length is 17 residues. The J segment lost 9 bases and the V segment lost 6 bases, leaving 15 bases of the junction unmatched. Germline values: CDR1 LGHNT, CDR2 FRNRAP. CDR3 coding DNA: TGTGCTAGTGGAACCTTCCAAACGGGACAGGGTGGTTCACCCCTCCACTTT. Translation gives CASGTFQTGQGGSPLHF. Drawing the rest from reference TRBV12-5 and TRBJ1-6, the complete variable domain is DARVTQTPRHKVTEMGQEVTMRCQPILGHNTVFWYRQTMMQGLELLAYFRNRAPLDDSGMPKDRFSAEMPDATLATLKIQPSEPRDSAVYFCASGTFQTGQGGSPLHFGNGTRLTVT.

The V gene is TRBV6-5, the J gene TRBJ1-1; 10 nucleotides line up with TRBD1. CDR1 is MNHEY, CDR2 SVGAGI, per germline. CDR3 size: 16 residues. V shed 0 bases and J 0 bases; nucleotides not matched to a gene: 1. The CDR3 bases are TGTGCCAGCAGTTACTCAGGGACAGGGGTGAACACTGAAGCTTTCTTT. It codes for CASSYSGTGVNTEAFF.

With respect to this clone: Germline is not matched at one junction end, which may reflect a read error. The identical CDR3 is also encoded by other nucleotide sequences in the sample. This chain links TRBV27 with TRBJ2-3, with a possible D match to TRBD1 (6 bases). The CDR3 is made up of 14 amino acids. Looked up from germline, CDR1 is MNHEY and CDR2 is SMNVEV (reference sequence). The CDR3 coding sequence is TGTGCCAGTAGTTCGAACAGGGAGTTCGATACGCAGTATTTT. Protein sequence: CASSSNREFDTQYF.

The chain couples TRBV27 to TRBJ1-1; TRBD1 is a possible D gene (6 bases). Germline V gives CDR1 MNHEY, CDR2 SMNVEV (reference sequence). The CDR3 sequence is 15 residues long. The V and J ends lost 6 bases and 4 bases respectively, with 18 bases between them. The CDR3 DNA is TGTGCCAGCAGCCAGAGTTTGACAGGTTCCACTGAAGCTTTCTTT. Protein sequence: CASSQSLTGSTEAFF.

The chain combines TRBV6-5 with TRBJ1-5; 9 nucleotides match TRBD1. Trimming cost V 6 bases and J 4 bases; bases outside gene matches: 7. Looked up from germline, CDR1 is MNHEY and CDR2 is SVGAGI. CDR3 length: 15 amino acids. For the CDR3, the DNA is TGTGCCAGCAGCCGAGGACAGGGGTTTAATCAGCCCCAGCATTTT. Translating it yields CASSRGQGFNQPQHF.

This rearrangement joins TRBV4-1 to TRBJ2-5; unclear D gene. The V end lost 4 bases, the J end lost 3 bases, and 9 bases lay between the germline ends. Germline-derived CDR1 and CDR2 are MGHRA and YSYEKL. The CDR3 is 13 residues long. The CDR3 protein is CASSPENEETQYF. The CDR3 region has the DNA TGCGCCAGCAGCCCCGAAAACGAAGAGACCCAGTACTTC.

The V and J genes are TRBV7-3 and TRBJ2-1; D remains ambiguous. The germline V gene has CDR1 SGHTA and CDR2 FQGTGA. The CDR3 contains 14 residues. V was pared by 4 bases and J by 7 bases, with 14 bases between. The CDR3, as DNA: TGTGCCAGCAGCTACAATCTGGACGGGAATGAGCAGTTCTTC. Its translation is CASSYNLDGNEQFF.